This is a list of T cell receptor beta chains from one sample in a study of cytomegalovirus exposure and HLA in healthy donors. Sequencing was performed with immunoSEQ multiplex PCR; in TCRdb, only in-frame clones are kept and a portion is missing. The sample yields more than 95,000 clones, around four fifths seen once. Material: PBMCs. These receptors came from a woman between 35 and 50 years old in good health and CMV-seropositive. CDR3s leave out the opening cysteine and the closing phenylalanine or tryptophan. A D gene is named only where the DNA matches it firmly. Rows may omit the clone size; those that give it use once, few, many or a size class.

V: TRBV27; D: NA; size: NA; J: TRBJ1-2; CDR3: ASSSPGNYGYT
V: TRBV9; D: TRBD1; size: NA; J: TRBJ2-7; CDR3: ASSGGPHRGYEQY
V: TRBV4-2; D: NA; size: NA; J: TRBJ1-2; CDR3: ASSQVQSGTQTRGYT
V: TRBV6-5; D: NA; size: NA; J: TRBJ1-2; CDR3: ASSYSQDYGYT
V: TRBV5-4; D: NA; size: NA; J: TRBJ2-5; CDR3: ASSFQGRETQY
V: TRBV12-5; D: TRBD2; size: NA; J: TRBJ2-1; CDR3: ASGSSSGRDNEQF
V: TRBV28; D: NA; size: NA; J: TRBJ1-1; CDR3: ASSLTGNTEAF
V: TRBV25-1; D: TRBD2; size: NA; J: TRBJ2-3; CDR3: ASSESTSGASSTDTQY
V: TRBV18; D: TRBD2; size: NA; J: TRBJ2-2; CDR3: ASSPLSLAGVTAGELF
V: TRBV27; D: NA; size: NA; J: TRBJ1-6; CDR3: ASRGGLGNNSPLH
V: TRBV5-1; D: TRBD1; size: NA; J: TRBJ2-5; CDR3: ASSLVATGGGETQY
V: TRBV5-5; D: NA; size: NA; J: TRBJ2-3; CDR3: ASSPAVGRGIDTQY
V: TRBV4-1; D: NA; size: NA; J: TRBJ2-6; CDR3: ASSQLGLPGANVLT
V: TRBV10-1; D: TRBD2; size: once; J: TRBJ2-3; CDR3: ASSERGSGRTDTQY
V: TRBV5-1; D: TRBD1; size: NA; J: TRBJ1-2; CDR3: ASSLRSIRTGGFFYGYT
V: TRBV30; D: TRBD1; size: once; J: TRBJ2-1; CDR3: AWRTTGSGSYNEQF
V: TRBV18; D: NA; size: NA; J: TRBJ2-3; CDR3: ASSRLTRTDTQY
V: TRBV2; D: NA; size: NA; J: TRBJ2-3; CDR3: ASSEGWGLSLSTDTQY
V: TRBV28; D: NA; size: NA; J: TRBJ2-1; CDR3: ASSLPEIEQF
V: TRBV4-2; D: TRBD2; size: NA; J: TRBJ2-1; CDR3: ASSLRGTSGGNEQF
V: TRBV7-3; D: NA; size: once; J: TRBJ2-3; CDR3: ASSPNPRSGSDTQY
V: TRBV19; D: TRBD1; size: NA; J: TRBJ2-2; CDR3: ASSMRGLPTGELF
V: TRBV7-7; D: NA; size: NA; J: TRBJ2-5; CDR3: ASSSSPQETQY
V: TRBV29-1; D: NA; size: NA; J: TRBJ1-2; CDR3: SVEGYRVDGYT
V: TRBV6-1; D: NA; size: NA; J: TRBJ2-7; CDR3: ASSGTGIEQY
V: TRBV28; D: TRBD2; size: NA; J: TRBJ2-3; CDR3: ASSLVREDGDTQY
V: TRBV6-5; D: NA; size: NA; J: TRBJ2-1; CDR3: ASSSPTVNSYNEQF
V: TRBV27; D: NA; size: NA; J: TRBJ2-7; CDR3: ASSHVPRDEQY
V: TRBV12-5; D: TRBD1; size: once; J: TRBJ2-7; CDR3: ASGLILSDRHEQY
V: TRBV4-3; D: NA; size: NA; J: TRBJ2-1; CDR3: ASSQAEGTGGGNEQF
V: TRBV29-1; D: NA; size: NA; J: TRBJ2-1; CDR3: SGRRGGNEQF
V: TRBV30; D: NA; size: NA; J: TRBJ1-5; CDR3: AWGNGGNQPQH
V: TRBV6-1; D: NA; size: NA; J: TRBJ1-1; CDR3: ASSQGTVLGAF
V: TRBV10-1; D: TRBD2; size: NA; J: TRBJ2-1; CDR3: ASSLLAGGGEQF
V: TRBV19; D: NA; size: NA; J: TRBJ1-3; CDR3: ASSILIASGTRSTIY